The entry below describes one TCR beta chain. Repertoires were generated with immunoSEQ multiplex PCR, while TCRdb's copy carries only in-frame clones and drops some. The sample includes roughly 440,000 clones, more than 70% of them seen just once. This sample was taken from a study of blood T cell repertoires in COVID-19. For the study at large: Samples representing acute and convalescent COVID-19 were sourced from the United States, Italy and Spain. Sample material is recorded as cDNA or gDNA derived from T cells, B-cell-depleted T cells, or PBMCs.

CDR1 is MNHNS and CDR2 is SASEGT in the germline V gene. The CDR3 consists of 14 residues. V lost 3 bases and J lost 2; bases outside the gene matches: 3. The TCR originated in a woman aged 45-65 years with COVID-19, enrolled during active disease. V gene TRBV6-1 combines with J gene TRBJ2-7; 8 bases match TRBD1. The source material was peripheral blood. CDR3 loop: CASSDEDRAYEQYF. The CDR3 region has the DNA TGTGCCAGCAGTGATGAGGACAGGGCCTACGAGCAGTACTTC.